The 30 T cell receptor beta chains below all came from one sample that was sequenced in a study of early T cells in non-severe SARS-CoV-2 infection. TCRdb re-called the 5' RACE reads with MiXCR, one entry per CDR3 protein. The sample carries around 40,000 distinct CDR3 sequences, 9.5% to 13% recorded once. Material: whole blood. These receptors were collected from an adult who was a healthcare worker with PCR-confirmed SARS-CoV-2 infection or an uninfected control (not recorded which).

By sample share, this clonotype is medium-sized. V and J are TRBV2 and TRBJ2-3; 8 nucleotides align to TRBD1. Germline CDR1 is SNHLY and CDR2 is FYNNEI. Trimming at V came to 5 bases and at J to 2 bases, leaving 6 bases not matched to a gene. CDR3 length equals 15 residues. This CDR3 is CASSRQGTSTDTQYF. For the CDR3, the DNA is TGTGCCAGCAGTAGACAGGGGACATCCACAGATACGCAGTATTTT.

This clonotype was detected many times. V and J are TRBV12-3 or TRBV12-4 and TRBJ1-3; no clear D. The CDR3 covers 15 residues. Trimming cost V 3 bases and J 0 bases, with 9 bases left between them. CDR3 sequence: CASSFNWGSGNTIYF. The DNA of the CDR3 is TGTGCCAGCAGTTTCAACTGGGGCTCTGGAAACACCATATATTTT.

This clonotype has ten or more counts. Sequence at one end of the junction differs from germline and may be a read error. The chain is built from TRBV13 and TRBJ2-6, with D perhaps TRBD1 (5 bases). The CDR3 is made up of 15 amino acids. In germline, CDR1 is PRHDT, CDR2 FYEKMQ (reference sequence). The CDR3 DNA reads TGTGCCAGCAGTAATGAAAAAGCTGGGGCCAACGTCCTGACCTTC. It yields the protein CASSNEKAGANVLTF.

This clonotype was found a few times. This chain connects TRBV9 to TRBJ2-3, with a weak D call TRBD2 (6 bases). Trimming cost V 0 bases and J 2 bases, with 13 bases left between them. In germline, CDR1 is SGDLS, CDR2 YYNGEE. The CDR3 sequence is 16 residues long. CDR3 region: CASSVAPPGDTDTQYF. CDR3 in DNA: TGTGCCAGCAGCGTAGCCCCTCCGGGGGACACAGATACGCAGTATTTT.

This clonotype was counted a few times. J is TRBJ2-1 and V is TRBV5-6; tentative D call: TRBD2 (5 bases). Trimming took 1 base from V and 7 from J, leaving 12 bases between them. Germline loops: CDR1 SGHDT, CDR2 YYEEEE. There are 14 residues in the CDR3. CDR3 region: CASSLIEGVNEQFF. In DNA, the CDR3 is TGTGCCAGCAGCTTGATCGAGGGCGTTAATGAGCAGTTCTTC.

This clonotype turned up a few times. The genes are TRBV20-1 and TRBJ2-7, with 8 nucleotides matching TRBD1. V gave up 4 bases and J gave up 0 bases; unmatched junction bases: 8. Germline V lookup: CDR1 DFQATT, CDR2 SNEGSKA (reference sequence). The CDR3 runs 15 residues. CDR3 DNA: TGCAGTGCTACTCTGGACAGGGCGTTCTCCTACGAGCAGTACTTC. Its translation is CSATLDRAFSYEQYF.

This clonotype has a count of ten or more. The chain couples TRBV12-3 or TRBV12-4 to TRBJ1-6; tentatively, D is TRBD1 (6 bases). This CDR3 has 14 residues. Trimming pared 7 bases from V and 5 bases from J, leaving 12 bases between. The CDR3 region is CASKQGPDNSPLHF. Here the CDR3 DNA reads TGTGCCAGCAAACAGGGACCCGATAATTCACCCCTCCACTTT.

This clonotype was detected only a few times. V and J are TRBV12-3 or TRBV12-4 and TRBJ2-7; weak D call: TRBD1 (6 bases). With 5 bases removed from V and 2 bases from J, the gap between germline ends came to 16 bases. The CDR3 spans 15 residues. The CDR3 spells CASSPDRPATYEQYF. In DNA, the CDR3 is TGTGCCAGCAGTCCTGACAGGCCGGCCACCTACGAGCAGTACTTC.

This clonotype was recorded many times. The genes are TRBV4-2 and TRBJ2-3; D remains ambiguous. The CDR3 totals 13 residues. V gave up 2 bases and J gave up 0 bases, with 3 bases separating them. CDR1 and CDR2 (germline): LGHNA, YNFKEQ. CDR3 DNA sequence: TGTGCCAGCAGCCAACAAAGCACAGATACGCAGTATTTT. Translating gives CASSQQSTDTQYF.

This clonotype occurred many times. The rearrangement links TRBV24-1 to TRBJ2-1; 9 bases line up with TRBD1. Germline trimming cut 3 bases from V and 6 bases from J; bases unmatched to any gene: 2. Germline values: CDR1 KGHDR, CDR2 SFDVKD. This CDR3 region has 14 residues. In DNA form, the CDR3 reads TGTGCCACCAGTGATCCGGGACAGGGCAATGAGCAGTTCTTC. The encoded protein is CATSDPGQGNEQFF.

This sequence joins TRBV12-3 or TRBV12-4 and TRBJ2-7, with D perhaps matching TRBD1 (5 bases). This CDR3 has 16 residues. V was trimmed by 1 base and J by 6 bases, leaving 19 bases between them. The CDR3 protein is CASSLGMLAGPGEQYF. As DNA, the CDR3 is TGTGCCAGCAGTTTAGGGATGCTCGCAGGGCCGGGCGAGCAGTACTTC.

This chain joins TRBV29-1 and TRBJ2-3; 9 nucleotides align to TRBD1. The V gene's germline CDR1 is SQVTM and CDR2 ANQGSEA. V shed 6 bases and J 0 bases; nucleotides not matched to a gene: 4. The CDR3 extends over 14 amino acids. CDR3 sequence (DNA): TGCAGCGTACGGGACAGGGTTAGCACAGATACGCAGTATTTT. This sequence encodes CSVRDRVSTDTQYF.

V and J are TRBV12-5 and TRBJ2-7, with 7 bases identical to TRBD1. There are 13 residues in the CDR3. V was pared by 2 bases and J by 3 bases, with 1 base of the junction left unmatched. Germline lookup yields CDR1 LGHNT and CDR2 FRNRAP. The CDR3 region is CASGLTGDYEQYF. The CDR3, as DNA: TGTGCTAGTGGTTTGACAGGGGACTACGAGCAGTACTTC. The variable domain in full, with the rest retrieved from reference TRBV12-5 and TRBJ2-7, is DARVTQTPRHKVTEMGQEVTMRCQPILGHNTVFWYRQTMMQGLELLAYFRNRAPLDDSGMPKDRFSAEMPDATLATLKIQPSEPRDSAVYFCASGLTGDYEQYFGPGTRLTVT.

This clonotype occurred many times. This sequence joins TRBV7-2 and TRBJ2-2; D might be TRBD1 or TRBD2, each matching 5 bases. The CDR3 has 21 amino acids. CDR1 SGHTA and CDR2 FQGNSA come from the germline V gene. Trimming pared 0 bases from V and 0 bases from J, leaving 23 bases between. CDR3 nucleotides: TGTGCCAGCAGCTTAGCCTTAGTCTGGGACCTTCTAACCGCGAACACCGGGGAGCTGTTTTTT. It codes for CASSLALVWDLLTANTGELFF. Full variable domain (rest looked up from reference TRBV7-2 and TRBJ2-2): GAGVSQSPSNKVTEKGKDVELRCDPISGHTALYWYRQSLGQGLEFLIYFQGNSAPDKSGLPSDRFSAERTGGSVSTLTIQRTQQEDSAVYLCASSLALVWDLLTANTGELFFGEGSRLTVL.

The chain links TRBV2 to TRBJ1-1, with 7 bases matching TRBD1. Germline CDR1 SNHLY, CDR2 FYNNEI. The length of the CDR3 is 15 residues. Trimming took 6 bases from V and 9 from J; bases not matched to a gene: 16. The CDR3 DNA follows: TGTGCCAGCAGCCCCCCGACGACAGGGACGGTCAAAGCTTTCTTT. It yields the protein CASSPPTTGTVKAFF.

The gene calls are TRBV6-6 and TRBJ2-7; D may be TRBD1 or TRBD2 (5 bases each). The ends were cut back, 1 base at V and 1 base at J, with 8 bases in the middle. The length of the CDR3 is 14 residues. Germline V lookup: CDR1 MNHNY, CDR2 SVGAGI (reference sequence). CDR3 bases: TGTGCCAGCAGTTACTTCAGGGAGTCCTACGAGCAGTACTTC. Encoded protein: CASSYFRESYEQYF.

A word on this clonotype: This clone may be a read error of a much larger clone one base away. The rearrangement links TRBV5-6 to TRBJ2-2; 11 bases match TRBD1. This CDR3 spans 15 amino acids. CDR1 is SGHDT, CDR2 YYEEEE, per germline. The CDR3 is CASSYGTGGTGEPLF. CDR3 nucleotides: TGTGCCAGCAGCTACGGGACAGGGGGAACCGGGGAGCCGCTTTTT.

There are many counts of this clonotype. The V and J genes are TRBV9 and TRBJ1-2; D not resolved. The length of the CDR3 is 13 residues. V lost 3 bases, J lost 4 bases, and 10 bases lay in between. In germline, CDR1 is SGDLS, CDR2 YYNGEE. The DNA of the CDR3 is TGTGCCAGCAGCGGGATAGTCCCCTATGGCTACACCTTC. Translation gives CASSGIVPYGYTF.

This clonotype has at least ten counts. V is TRBV7-9 and J is TRBJ2-6; D remains ambiguous. The V end was cut by 3 bases, the J end by 11 bases, with 8 bases between. The CDR3 extends over 12 amino acids. The V gene's germline CDR1 is SEHNR and CDR2 FQNEAQ (reference sequence). The CDR3: CASSFETHVLTF. Written as DNA, the CDR3 is TGTGCCAGCAGCTTCGAGACCCACGTCCTGACTTTC. Together with reference TRBV7-9 and TRBJ2-6, the CDR3 gives the full variable domain: DTGVSQNPRHKITKRGQNVTFRCDPISEHNRLYWYRQTLGQGPEFLTYFQNEAQLEKSRLLSDRFSAERPKGSFSTLEIQRTEQGDSAMYLCASSFETHVLTFGAGSRLTVL.

In this sample, this clonotype turned up many times. This chain connects TRBV7-8 to TRBJ2-7, with 7 bases matching TRBD2. Germline trimming cut 3 bases from V and 4 bases from J; bases unmatched to any gene: 6. Germline V gene data show CDR1 as SGHVS and CDR2 as FQNEAQ. The CDR3 covers 14 residues. CDR3 bases: TGTGCCAGCAGCTTTCGACTAGCTCCTTACGAGCAGTACTTC. Translating gives CASSFRLAPYEQYF.

There are a few counts of this clonotype. The chain is built from TRBV29-1 and TRBJ2-2, with D tentatively TRBD2 (7 bases). V lost 4 bases to trimming and J lost 0 bases, with 12 bases between them. This CDR3 comprises 15 residues. CDR1 and CDR2 (germline): SQVTM, ANQGSEA. DNA for the CDR3: TGCAGCGTTGTAAGGGGGGGCGCGAACACCGGGGAGCTGTTTTTT. It specifies CSVVRGGANTGELFF.

This clonotype was recorded many times. J is TRBJ2-1 and V is TRBV3-2; the table names TRBD1, a call not compared with the DNA. TRBV3-2 is given as a pseudogene. CDR3 length equals 17 residues. In nucleotides, the CDR3 is TGTGCCAGCAGCCAAGATCCTTGCGGGGGGGCGGATAATGAGCAGTTCTTC. The encoded protein is CASSQDPCGGADNEQFF.

The table lists this clonotype with a few counts. The chain links TRBV10-2 to TRBJ1-4; 7 bases map to TRBD1. V was pared by 10 bases and J by 3 bases, with 5 bases of the junction left unmatched. CDR1 is WSHSY and CDR2 is SAAADI in the germline V gene. The CDR3 runs to 13 residues. The CDR3 DNA reads as TGCGCCACCCGGGACAGATCTAATGAAAAACTGTTTTTT. Its protein product is CATRDRSNEKLFF.

V gene TRBV18 combines with J gene TRBJ2-1, with D unclear. This CDR3 spans 12 amino acids. Trimming left V 5 bases short and J 7 bases short, with 9 bases between. Germline values: CDR1 KGHSH, CDR2 LQKENI. The CDR3 is CASSSERNEQFF. CDR3 coding DNA: TGTGCCAGCTCATCAGAAAGAAATGAGCAGTTCTTC.

This clonotype was observed at least ten times. The rearrangement links TRBV7-2 to TRBJ2-3; TRBD1 aligns across 9 bases. Per the germline V gene, CDR1 is SGHTA and CDR2 is FQGNSA. CDR3 length: 15 residues. V shed 0 bases and J 6 bases; nucleotides not matched to a gene: 4. CDR3 DNA sequence: TGTGCCAGCAGCTTAGCCAGGACAGGGGCCGATACGCAGTATTTT. It specifies CASSLARTGADTQYF.

This chain uses TRBV29-1 with TRBJ1-3, with D perhaps matching TRBD1 (6 bases). V lost 5 bases, J lost 4 bases, and 9 bases lay in between. Looked up from germline, CDR1 is SQVTM and CDR2 is ANQGSEA. The CDR3 is 12 residues long. CDR3 sequence: CSVLTGGNTIYF. The CDR3 DNA follows: TGCAGCGTTCTAACAGGGGGAAACACCATATATTTT. The full variable domain, in which reference TRBV29-1 and TRBJ1-3 provide the parts outside the CDR3, is SAVISQKPSRDICQRGTSLTIQCQVDSQVTMMFWYRQQPGQSLTLIATANQGSEATYESGFVIDKFPISRPNLTFSTLTVSNMSPEDSSIYLCSVLTGGNTIYFGEGSWLTVV.

This clonotype was counted at least ten times. V and J are TRBV7-6 and TRBJ2-7; possibly TRBD1 or TRBD2 for D (5 bases each). The CDR3 runs to 13 residues. Trimming left V 5 bases short and J 1 base short, with 9 bases between. Germline assignment: CDR1 SGHVS and CDR2 FNYEAQ. The CDR3 loop reads CASSPGTSYEQYF. The CDR3 nucleotides are TGTGCCAGCAGCCCTGGGACGTCCTACGAGCAGTACTTC.

V usage is TRBV7-3 and J usage is TRBJ2-3; no definite D call. The V end lost 1 base, the J end lost 2 bases, and 7 bases lay between the germline ends. Germline-derived CDR1 and CDR2 are SGHTA and FQGTGA. The CDR3 has 14 residues. Here the CDR3 DNA reads TGTGCCAGCAGCTTAAATGGCTTCACAGATACGCAGTATTTT. Its translation is CASSLNGFTDTQYF.

This clonotype has at least ten counts. V gene TRBV2 combines with J gene TRBJ1-4, with D possibly being TRBD1 (5 bases). Trimming removed 10 bases at V and 7 bases at J, with 13 bases between. CDR3 length: 12 amino acids. Germline V gene lookup returns CDR1 SNHLY and CDR2 FYNNEI. The DNA of the CDR3 is TGTGCCACCGCACGGGGGACTGAAAAACTGTTTTTT. Translating it yields CATARGTEKLFF.

This clonotype was observed many times. CDR3 amino acids: CAWSERQAGFF. In DNA form, the CDR3 reads TGTGCCTGGAGTGAACGACAGGCCGGCTTCTTT. The chain has TRBV30 and TRBJ1-1, with D perhaps TRBD1 (6 bases). The CDR3 is 11 amino acids. Trimming removed 1 base at V and 14 bases at J, with 14 bases between. Germline V gives CDR1 GTSNPN, CDR2 SVGIG (reference sequence). The variable domain in full, with the rest retrieved from reference TRBV30 and TRBJ1-1, is SQTIHQWPATLVQPVGSPLSLECTVEGTSNPNLYWYRQAAGRGLQLLFYSVGIGQISSEVPQNLSASRPQDRQFILSSKKLLLSDSGFYLCAWSERQAGFFGQGTRLTVV.